A single sample is the source of the 16 T cell receptor beta chains below, sequenced in a study of Ad26.COV2.S vaccination and SARS-CoV-2 variants. The data were produced by immunoSEQ multiplex PCR, yet TCRdb's version contains in-frame clones alone and is incomplete. The sample lists 85,000 to 120,000 clones, over 70% seen once, with 17% in the top ten. Sequences were derived from peripheral blood, sampled after recovery from COVID-19. The receptors derive from a human donor who had recovered from COVID-19.

This clone came up once. The chain has TRBV5-1 and TRBJ2-5, with 10 positions matching TRBD2. The germline CDR1 and CDR2 sequences are SGHRS and YFSETQ. Trimming removed 4 bases from V and 4 bases from J; junction bases left unmatched: 7. The CDR3 has 15 amino acids. The CDR3 DNA sequence: TGCGCCAGCAGCGAGCGGGGGGGCTTGGGAGAGACCCAGTACTTC. Translation: CASSERGGLGETQYF. The full variable domain, with the rest looked up from reference TRBV5-1 and TRBJ2-5, is KAGVTQTPRYLIKTRGQQVTLSCSPISGHRSVSWYQQTPGQGLQFLFEYFSETQRNKGNFPGRFSGRQFSNSRSEMNVSTLELGDSALYLCASSERGGLGETQYFGPGTRLLVL.

This clone was picked up one time. Written as DNA, the CDR3 is TGTGCCAGCAGCGCAGGAATCGGGGCAGGCCGCAAAGAGACCCAGTACTTC. Translating it yields CASSAGIGAGRKETQYF. The chain couples TRBV9 to TRBJ2-5; either TRBD1 or TRBD2 may supply D (5 bases each). V dropped 3 bases and J dropped 3 bases, with 21 bases sitting between them. The CDR3 is 17 residues long. Per germline, CDR1 SGDLS and CDR2 YYNGEE.

The chain employs TRBV5-1 and TRBJ1-2, with D uncertain. V lost 6 bases, J lost 0 bases, and 12 bases lay in between. This CDR3 is built from 14 residues. The germline gives CDR1 SGHRS, CDR2 YFSETQ. The DNA for the CDR3 is TGCGCCAGCACTACGGCTGCTGCTAACTATGGCTACACCTTC. Its protein product is CASTTAAANYGYTF. Full variable domain (outside the CDR3, taken from reference TRBV5-1 and TRBJ1-2): KAGVTQTPRYLIKTRGQQVTLSCSPISGHRSVSWYQQTPGQGLQFLFEYFSETQRNKGNFPGRFSGRQFSNSRSEMNVSTLELGDSALYLCASTTAAANYGYTFGSGTRLTVV.

The chain has TRBV10-1 and TRBJ2-3, with a tentative D call TRBD1 (6 bases). The V end lost 6 bases, the J end lost 7 bases, and 17 bases lay between the germline ends. Germline V gene data show CDR1 as WNHNN and CDR2 as SYGVQD (reference sequence). This CDR3 contains 14 residues. The CDR3 DNA is TGCGCCAGCAGCTCAGGGGTAGTTGAAAATACGCAGTATTTT. Translated: CASSSGVVENTQYF.

This chain links TRBV15 with TRBJ1-1, with D unresolved. The V gene's germline CDR1 is LNHNV and CDR2 YYDKDF (reference sequence). The CDR3 loop spans 18 amino acids. V lost 0 bases to trimming and J lost 0 bases, with 17 bases between them. This chain's CDR3 is CATSRDAPTWAVNTEAFF. The CDR3 bases are TGTGCCACCAGCAGAGATGCCCCCACATGGGCCGTGAACACTGAAGCTTTCTTT.

This chain uses TRBV5-1 with TRBJ2-6; maybe TRBD1 (5 bases). The CDR3 sequence is 15 residues long. Germline V CDR1 and CDR2: SGHRS, YFSETQ. V dropped 5 bases and J dropped 0 bases, with 9 bases sitting between them. For the CDR3, the DNA is TGCGCCAGCAGACTGACAGTCTCTGGGGCCAACGTCCTGACTTTC. Its translation is CASRLTVSGANVLTF.

CDR3 DNA: TGTGCCAGCAGTGAAGGAACCCTTTACGAGCAGTACTTC. Residues: CASSEGTLYEQYF. The chain is built from TRBV6-1 and TRBJ2-7; D unresolved. With 1 base removed from V and 4 bases from J, the gap between germline ends came to 8 bases. There are 13 residues in the CDR3. In germline, CDR1 is MNHNS, CDR2 SASEGT.

The V and J genes are TRBV3-1 (or the pseudogene TRBV3-2) and TRBJ2-3; D possibly matches TRBD1 or TRBD2 (6 bases each). The V end lost 10 bases, the J end lost 6 bases, and 14 bases lay between the germline ends. CDR1 is LGHDT and CDR2 is YNNKEL in the germline V gene (reference sequence). This CDR3 is built from 12 residues. The CDR3 DNA sequence: TGTGCCATCCCTAAAGGGGGGGATACGCAGTATTTT. Translating it yields CAIPKGGDTQYF.

This clone was observed at least ten times. V and J are TRBV9 and TRBJ1-3; no reliable D call. The V gene's germline CDR1 is SGDLS and CDR2 YYNGEE. The CDR3 runs 13 residues. Trimming shortened V by 4 bases and J by 0 bases, and 5 bases separated the two germline ends. CDR3 protein: CASSMGSGNTIYF. The CDR3 coding sequence is TGTGCCAGCAGCATGGGCTCTGGAAACACCATATATTTT.

This clone was recorded only once. V is TRBV3-1 (or the pseudogene TRBV3-2) and J is TRBJ1-2; D possibly corresponds to TRBD1 (6 bases). The germline gives CDR1 LGHDT, CDR2 YNNKEL (reference sequence). The CDR3 extends over 13 amino acids. V shed 4 bases and J shed 3 bases, with 9 bases lying between them. The CDR3 reads CASSRKGDYGYTF. Here the CDR3 DNA reads TGTGCCAGCAGCCGCAAGGGGGACTATGGCTACACCTTC.

This rearrangement joins TRBV28 to TRBJ2-7; D is perhaps TRBD1 (6 bases). The CDR3 covers 14 residues. Germline CDR1 is MDHEN and CDR2 is SYDVKM. V was cut by 7 bases and J by 0 bases, with 13 bases left in between. The CDR3 DNA sequence: TGTGCCAGCAAACCCCGGGACACCTCCTACGAGCAGTACTTC. This translates into CASKPRDTSYEQYF.

The V and J genes are TRBV6-6 and TRBJ1-2; 10 bases match TRBD1. Trimming took 3 bases from V and 6 from J; bases not matched to a gene: 7. The CDR3 runs to 15 residues. The V gene's germline CDR1 is MNHNY and CDR2 SVGAGI (reference sequence). The CDR3 DNA is TGTGCCAGCAGTTATAGGGGACAGGGGCTGAATGGCTACACCTTC. Residues: CASSYRGQGLNGYTF.

The V call is TRBV3-1 (or the pseudogene TRBV3-2), the J call TRBJ2-7, with TRBD2 matching 8 bases. CDR3 length: 15 residues. V lost 5 bases to trimming and J lost 0 bases; unmatched junction nucleotides: 6. The germline gives CDR1 LGHDT, CDR2 YNNKEL (reference sequence). The DNA of the CDR3 is TGTGCCAGCAGCAGACATAGCGGGGACTCCTACGAGCAGTACTTC. As protein: CASSRHSGDSYEQYF.

The chain uses TRBV28 and TRBJ1-1; no clear D. V was pared by 5 bases and J by 1 base, with 5 bases between. This CDR3 has 12 residues. Germline CDR1 MDHEN, CDR2 SYDVKM. CDR3 in DNA: TGTGCCAGCAGTCCTCCGAACACTGAAGCTTTCTTT. It codes for CASSPPNTEAFF.

The J gene is TRBJ2-2, the V gene TRBV11-2; D tentatively fits TRBD1 or TRBD2 (6 bases each). Germline V CDR1 and CDR2: SGHAT, FQNNGV. V was trimmed by 5 bases and J by 1 base, leaving 14 bases between them. The CDR3 sequence is 16 residues long. CDR3 nucleotides: TGTGCCAGCAGCACGGGAAAGGGGGGGAACACCGGGGAGCTGTTTTTT. Translating gives CASSTGKGGNTGELFF.

CDR3 amino acids: CASSQEVRTSGAGELFF. CDR3 sequence (DNA): TGTGCCAGCAGCCAAGAAGTACGGACTAGCGGGGCCGGGGAGCTGTTTTTT. This sequence joins TRBV4-2 and TRBJ2-2; 12 bases align to TRBD2. CDR3 length equals 17 residues. Germline CDR1 and CDR2: LGHNA and YNFKEQ. After removal of 0 bases from V and 6 bases from J, the junction contained 5 bases not matched to a gene.